This T cell receptor beta chain was identified in a study of beta chain features in type 1 diabetes. Germline values: CDR1 LNHNV, CDR2 YYDKDF (reference sequence). This CDR3 has 21 amino acids. Trimming took 2 bases from V and 0 from J; bases not matched to a gene: 18. The purity of all sorted populations exceeded 95%. Findings and limits, study-wide: Within each of all four CD4+ subsets, Type 1 diabetes patients had TCRB CDR3s that were moderately but significantly shorter. Comparison showed that naive, central memory and Treg TCRB repertoires appeared more similar among patients than among healthy donors. A possible short-template PCR bias applies equally to patients and controls.

Regarding this clone: Antigen unknown.

TCRB transcripts that were expressed got sequenced, as all of the isolated RNA had been reverse transcribed. Read counts averaged approximately 3.5 million for samples of naive, central memory and regulatory T cells. Some clones are missing from TCRdb's copy, which holds only in-frame ones; the method was immunoSEQ multiplex PCR. The sample records 640,000 or so clones, 13% being singletons. J is TRBJ2-7 and V is TRBV15; 11 bases are a match to TRBD2. Sequenced material: naive CD4+ T cells from blood. The origin of this receptor is a man aged 18 to 30 with type 1 diabetes. The CDR3, as DNA: TGTGCCACCAGCAGATCATCCATGGGACTAGCGGATACACCAAGCTCCTACGAGCAGTACTTC. Translation gives CATSRSSMGLADTPSSYEQYF.